The clone carrying this T cell receptor (beta chain) has more than one count but fewer than ten. What it binds is not known. Trimming shortened V by 0 bases and J by 10 bases, and 9 bases separated the two germline ends. CDR3 length equals 13 residues. Germline V CDR1 and CDR2: KGHDR, SFDVKD. In TCRdb, the RT-PCR reads were re-called with MiXCR into one record per CDR3 protein. The sample consists of about 520,000 distinct CDR3 sequences, approximately 24% of them appearing once. These data originate in a study of response to subunit inactivated influenza vaccine. Study-level findings and limits: Few new T cells, the authors suggested, are recruited by each seasonal influenza vaccination.

The source material was CD4+ T cells sorted from PBMCs, sampled around 5 days after vaccination. The genes are TRBV24-1 and TRBJ2-1; the D is unclear. The sequence derives from a man over 45 who received an inactivated influenza vaccine. CDR3 bases: TGTGCCACCAGTGATTTGAGAGGTGGGGAGCAGTTCTTC. This translates into CATSDLRGGEQFF.